This T cell receptor (beta chain) appears in the sequencing data of a study of shared clonotypes between healthy human individuals. As regards this clone: No antigen is known for it.

Naive CD45RA+ and memory CD45RA-negative subsets were split from CD4+ cells. Study results and limitations: Estimated clonotype richness was generally higher in naive than memory subsets. Few donors restricted represented genetic and exposure-history diversity.

The table came from immunoSEQ multiplex PCR; TCRdb's copy has only in-frame clones and leaves some out. The sample has 640,000 or so clones, roughly 70% seen once. Sequencing used memory CD4+ T cells sorted from blood. The subset: CD45RA-negative fraction. The receptor was isolated from a woman aged 25 to 39 in good health.

The CDR3 here is CASSDWTSGNTGELFF. The DNA of the CDR3 is TGTGCCAGCAGTGATTGGACTAGCGGGAACACCGGGGAGCTGTTTTTT. The chain has TRBV6-4 and TRBJ2-2; 10 bases line up with TRBD2. Germline CDR1 MRHNA, CDR2 SNTAGT. V gave up 3 bases and J gave up 1 base; unmatched junction bases: 2. The CDR3 contains 16 residues.